This TCR beta chain was captured by sequencing in a study of immune cell composition in non-small cell lung cancer (dated by TCRdb to 2016 to 2017). In the study overall: To assign histologic subtype, which was mostly lung adenocarcinoma or squamous cell carcinoma, H&E was combined with p63, CK5, Napsin A and TTF-1 immunohistochemistry. Adaptive Biotechnologies TCR-beta sequencing was carried out on about 34 paired NSCLC tumour and non-adjacent lung specimens, as well as on approximately 25 tumour-only specimens. For supplementary cohort #1, made up of over 8 lung adenocarcinoma cases, paired tumour/lung TCR-beta sequencing was done and TIL populations were generated so that tumour reactivity could be assessed. Several tumour specimens with TCR-beta data were rare histological subtypes and were excluded from the subtype comparisons.

Genomic DNA was isolated with the QIAamp DNA kit from frozen aliquots of single-cell suspensions that had not been sorted. Surgically resected non-small cell lung cancer tissue was used for the tumour samples. Tissues arrived within 2 hours of resection and were immediately processed into single-cell suspensions. Tissue was mechanically dissociated and enzymatically digested with DNase I, collagenase I and hyaluronidase for 25 to 35 minutes at 37 °C, then filtered and RBC-lysed. The CDR3 runs 16 residues from the cysteine to the phenylalanine. The DNA shown is the 48-base CDR3, in frame from base 1. Cut back by 1 base and 2 bases, the V and J ends lie 10 bases apart. Taken from the germline V gene, the CDR1 and CDR2 loops are SGHDT and YYEEEE. Of note for this clone: Its antigen has not been determined. No base quality values were provided; no much bigger clone lies one nucleotide off.

TCR-beta CDR3 regions were amplified from genomic DNA by a two-step multiplex PCR, with the second step adding Illumina-compatible adaptors. TCR-beta immunosequencing was performed on an Illumina platform as a commercial immunoSEQ service. Per the authors' processing: Two measures summarised the repertoires: productive clonality, and Top 10 Clones, meaning the percentage of T-cell templates coming from the ten most frequent sequences. Productive clonality had a range of 0 to 1, where 1 means a monoclonal population. Using log10 scatter plots, tumour-associated clones were identified as sequences that made up at least 0.1% of tumour T-cell templates yet were absent from the matched non-adjacent lung. Student's t-tests were used for two-group comparisons, ANOVA was used for stages, and linear regression was used for relationships, with analyses conducted in GraphPad Prism7 and R. Sourced from immuneACCESS, this table was stored by TCRdb with only in-frame sequences that have V and J called. A share of the clones is absent; for the studies checked, an unresolved V gene accounts for under half, and the remainder has no known explanation. The V and J calls and clone size come from that table; D and trimming were worked out from the DNA. Across this sample there are approximately 3,000 clones, with 75% seen only once. Of the sample, 10% to 15% falls within the top ten clones.

Overall study results and their limits: Significantly higher Top 10 clone scores and productive clonality were observed in lung squamous cell carcinoma than in lung adenocarcinoma tumours. Only around ten cases were included in the reactivity cohort, and sequence sharing between tumour-reactive clones and the dominant in vivo tumour-associated clones was not shown. Nearly half of NSCLC cases had tumour-associated clones >0.5%, with approximately 80% of squamous carcinomas showing such clones compared with roughly 35% of adenocarcinomas. In 10 to 11 adenocarcinoma cases, maximal tumour-associated clone frequency correlated strongly with TIL tumour reactivity, whereas overall clonality did not. No significant correlation was found between tumour TCR-beta clonality and smoking pack-years.

The source of this sequence is a human donor with non-small cell lung cancer. The sequence is built from TRBV5-6 and TRBJ2-6; a weak D assignment points to TRBD1 (6 bases agree). Sequenced material: lung tumor tissue. The CDR3 corresponds to CASSLNTGTGANVLTF. In nucleotides, the sequence is TGTGCCAGCAGCTTGAACACAGGGACTGGGGCCAACGTCCTGACTTTC.